One sample yielded the 30 T cell receptor beta chains listed below, sequenced in a study of monozygotic twins with inflammatory bowel disease. Reprocessing the 5' RACE reads, TCRdb reports a single entry for every CDR3 protein and omits DNA. The sample yields 200,000 to 250,000 distinct CDR3 sequences, of which the top ten take up roughly 1.5%. The sequenced material came from blood. These receptors were taken from a human donor with ulcerative colitis or Crohn's disease, or a healthy co-twin of an affected twin (not recorded which).

The CDR3 sequence: CATSRRTSGYNEQFF. This chain uses TRBV15 with TRBJ2-1; the TRBD2 assignment by TCRdb is unverifiable without DNA. Germline CDR1 and CDR2: LNHNV and YYDKDF (reference sequence). The CDR3 sequence is 15 residues long.

CDR3 in amino acids: CASSRPVGENYGYTF. The V and J genes are TRBV11-2 and TRBJ1-2. The germline V gene encodes CDR1 SGHAT and CDR2 FQNNGV. The CDR3 covers 15 residues.

The V call is TRBV20-1, the J call TRBJ1-1; TCRdb indicates TRBD1, and absent DNA this call remains unverified. The CDR3 covers 15 residues. Germline V lookup: CDR1 DFQATT, CDR2 SNEGSKA (reference sequence). CDR3 in amino acids: CSARDSGQGNTEAFF.

The chain links TRBV4-1 to TRBJ2-7. The CDR3 covers 14 residues. CDR1 and CDR2 (germline): MGHRA, YSYEKL. CDR3 sequence: CASRLWHGTYEQYF.

The chain is built from TRBV2 and TRBJ1-5. This CDR3 is 14 amino acids long. The V gene's germline CDR1 is SNHLY and CDR2 FYNNEI. CDR3 sequence: CASHIDGSNQPQHF.

The chain is built from TRBV6-1 and TRBJ1-1. CDR3 size: 14 residues. The germline gives CDR1 MNHNS, CDR2 SASEGT. This chain's CDR3 is CASSEGQWNTEAFF.

The J gene is TRBJ2-3, the V gene TRBV7-6; lacking DNA, the TRBD2 call made by TCRdb goes unchecked. The CDR3 contains 15 residues. Per germline, CDR1 SGHVS and CDR2 FNYEAQ. CDR3 in amino acids: CASSSTRGYTDTQYF.

The CDR3 region is CASSIWKPTNEKLFF. This chain links TRBV19 with TRBJ1-4. Per germline, CDR1 LNHDA and CDR2 SQIVND (reference sequence). The CDR3 loop spans 15 amino acids.

The V call is TRBV19, the J call TRBJ1-3. Germline V lookup: CDR1 LNHDA, CDR2 SQIVND (reference sequence). The CDR3 has 15 residues. CDR3: CASSYGFSSGNTIYF.

The chain is built from TRBV12-3 or TRBV12-4 and TRBJ2-7; as DNA is missing, the TRBD1 call by TCRdb cannot be tested. This CDR3 comprises 12 residues. CDR3 in amino acids: CASSFGGAEQYF.

The chain's CDR3 is CSASQGTKTEKLFF. This rearrangement joins TRBV20-1 to TRBJ1-4. Germline CDR1 reads DFQATT; CDR2 reads SNEGSKA (reference sequence). The CDR3 is made up of 14 amino acids.

The chain has TRBV3-1 and TRBJ1-6. The CDR3 spans 13 residues. In germline, CDR1 is LGHDT, CDR2 YNNKEL (reference sequence). The CDR3 loop reads CASSLPLPSPLHF.

The J gene is TRBJ2-5, the V gene TRBV5-4; TCRdb's D call of TRBD2 is untestable without DNA. The CDR3 runs to 19 residues. CDR1 SGHNT and CDR2 YYREEE come from the germline V gene (reference sequence). The CDR3: CASSLGLSHRNIPRETQYF.

The rearrangement uses TRBV6-1 and TRBJ1-2; TCRdb reports TRBD1, a call that lacks DNA to check it against. Per the germline V gene, CDR1 is MNHNS and CDR2 is SASEGT. The CDR3 loop spans 16 amino acids. Here the CDR3 reads CASSPLRRSANYGYTF.

This chain uses TRBV6-5 with TRBJ2-7; the D gene TCRdb calls, TRBD2, cannot be checked with no DNA. Germline CDR1 is MNHEY and CDR2 is SVGAGI. This CDR3 has 12 amino acids. The CDR3: CASRRGSHEQYF.

The rearrangement uses TRBV3-1 and TRBJ2-7; TCRdb's assignment of TRBD1 cannot be checked, as there is no DNA. The CDR3 spans 13 residues. Germline V gene data show CDR1 as LGHDT and CDR2 as YNNKEL (reference sequence). The CDR3 sequence is CASSLTGGNEQYF.

This chain links TRBV10-3 with TRBJ2-3. CDR3 length: 12 amino acids. Germline CDR1 and CDR2: ENHRY and SYGVKD. CDR3 protein: CAISESTDTQYF.

This chain links TRBV18 with TRBJ2-5; the TCRdb D gene call, TRBD1, has no DNA to confirm it. This CDR3 is 13 amino acids long. CDR1 is KGHSH, CDR2 LQKENI, per germline. CDR3 loop: CASSPTGQETQYF.

The chain combines TRBV6-1 with TRBJ2-7; the TCRdb D gene call, TRBD2, has no DNA to confirm it. This CDR3 spans 15 amino acids. Germline V gives CDR1 MNHNS, CDR2 SASEGT. The CDR3 reads CASSRTSGASYEQYF.

This chain links TRBV29-1 with TRBJ1-3; without DNA, the TCRdb call of TRBD1 cannot be checked. Germline loops: CDR1 SQVTM, CDR2 ANQGSEA. The CDR3 runs 13 residues. The CDR3 sequence is CSAWTGTGNTIYF.

CDR3: CASSFPRDSQETQYF. The rearrangement joins TRBV5-1 to TRBJ2-5; TCRdb outputs TRBD2, but without DNA this stays unchecked. CDR3 length: 15 residues. Per the germline V gene, CDR1 is SGHRS and CDR2 is YFSETQ. The full variable domain, rest sourced from reference TRBV5-1 and TRBJ2-5, is KAGVTQTPRYLIKTRGQQVTLSCSPISGHRSVSWYQQTPGQGLQFLFEYFSETQRNKGNFPGRFSGRQFSNSRSEMNVSTLELGDSALYLCASSFPRDSQETQYFGPGTRLLVL.

The chain links TRBV20-1 to TRBJ2-3; lacking DNA, the TRBD1 call made by TCRdb goes unchecked. Germline CDR1 is DFQATT and CDR2 is SNEGSKA (reference sequence). This CDR3 is 14 amino acids long. The CDR3 protein is CSARKTGGTDTQYF.

The V call is TRBV5-6, the J call TRBJ1-3; the TRBD1 assignment by TCRdb is unverifiable without DNA. CDR1 SGHDT and CDR2 YYEEEE come from the germline V gene. The CDR3 sequence is 13 residues long. CDR3 region: CASSFGDGNTIYF.

This sequence joins TRBV5-1 and TRBJ1-6; TCRdb's assignment of TRBD1 cannot be checked, as there is no DNA. CDR1 SGHRS and CDR2 YFSETQ come from the germline V gene. There are 15 residues in the CDR3. CDR3 protein: CASSQRTGRNSPLHF.

This rearrangement joins TRBV6-1 to TRBJ1-6; TCRdb designates TRBD1, a call that cannot be tested without DNA. Germline V lookup: CDR1 MNHNS, CDR2 SASEGT. The CDR3 runs 16 residues. This chain's CDR3 is CATDLDRRQGSAPLHF.

The chain carries TRBV20-1 and TRBJ2-3; TCRdb indicates TRBD1, and absent DNA this call remains unverified. Germline V gene sequence: CDR1 DFQATT, CDR2 SNEGSKA (reference sequence). The CDR3 length is 17 residues. The CDR3 loop reads CSASLFSRRYSTDTQYF.

This chain connects TRBV12-3 or TRBV12-4 to TRBJ1-1; TCRdb's D call of TRBD1 is untestable without DNA. The CDR3 extends over 13 amino acids. CDR3: CASSLRTGAEAFF.

The V and J genes are TRBV4-1 and TRBJ1-1; the TCRdb call, TRBD1, lacks DNA for checking. CDR3 size: 16 residues. Germline lookup yields CDR1 MGHRA and CDR2 YSYEKL. The CDR3 sequence: CASSTRKTGANTEAFF.

The chain combines TRBV5-6 with TRBJ2-5; absent DNA, TCRdb's TRBD2 call cannot be checked. Germline loops: CDR1 SGHDT, CDR2 YYEEEE. The CDR3 runs 18 residues. The CDR3: CASSLAFRGFGSRETQYF. Variable domain in full (rest from reference TRBV5-6 and TRBJ2-5): DAGVTQSPTHLIKTRGQQVTLRCSPKSGHDTVSWYQQALGQGPQFIFQYYEEEERQRGNFPDRFSGHQFPNYSSELNVNALLLGDSALYLCASSLAFRGFGSRETQYFGPGTRLLVL.

This sequence joins TRBV2 and TRBJ2-1; as DNA is missing, the TRBD2 call by TCRdb cannot be tested. CDR3 length equals 13 residues. Germline V gene sequence: CDR1 SNHLY, CDR2 FYNNEI. CDR3 amino acids: CASSERGRNEQFF.